This TCR beta chain was identified during a study of shared clonotypes between healthy human individuals. Broader study findings: Measured sharing among donors was expected to vary with sequencing depth. Sharing across several donors was seen in 4.5% to 6.5% of naive CD4 clonotypes. Memory subsets had estimated richness that was generally smaller than that of naive subsets. Relative to their counterparts shared across all four donors, non-shared clonotypes exhibited diminished generation probabilities.

The method was immunoSEQ multiplex PCR; TCRdb's version includes in-frame clones alone and lacks a portion of them. The table has approximately 2.1 million clones, about 92% seen once. Comments on this clone: Its antigen is still unknown.

CDR3 size: 16 residues. Germline CDR1 and CDR2: SEHNR and FQNEAQ (reference sequence). Trimming cost V 5 bases and J 8 bases; bases outside gene matches: 15. V and J are TRBV7-9 and TRBJ1-3, with 7 bases aligning to TRBD1. This TCR came from a man aged 18-30 years in good health. Some clones in this sample may be carry-over from other donors' samples. Material: naive CD4+ T cells from PBMCs. The subset is: CD45RA+ positively selected. The CDR3 loop reads CASSAWGGGFVDTIYF. CDR3 nucleotides: TGTGCCAGCAGCGCATGGGGAGGGGGCTTCGTCGACACCATATATTTT.